This TCR beta chain originates from a study of blood T cells in healthy people across ages. For the second PCR, which ran for 7 to 11 cycles, a sample-barcoded 5' primer and a J-beta primer mix were used. TCRdb called the 5' RACE reads again in MiXCR, with one record for every CDR3 protein. This repertoire shows hundreds of thousands of distinct CDR3 sequences, about 49% found once; its top ten account for around 53%. Germline V lookup: CDR1 SEHNR, CDR2 FQNEAQ (reference sequence). The CDR3 has 15 residues. V was pared by 8 bases and J by 0 bases, with 17 bases between. The V gene is TRBV7-9, the J gene TRBJ2-7; no definite D call. Material: blood. This sequence was found in a man aged 60 to 69 in good health. CDR3 DNA: TGTGCCAGCGGGATAGGAGCAAAAAGCTCCTACGAGCAGTACTTC. It encodes CASGIGAKSSYEQYF.